This entry describes one T cell receptor beta chain. Criteria for exclusion of patients were uncontrolled infection, other autoimmune disease, pregnancy or lactation. This sample was taken from a study of T cells in Graves' hyperthyroidism and ophthalmopathy. It was RNA transcripts that yielded the amplified TCR beta CDR3 regions. During a first-round RT-PCR of the TCR CDR3, the HTBI primer set was used. TCRdb reanalysed the multiplex PCR reads using MiXCR and keeps one entry per CDR3 protein. This table has 660,000 or so distinct CDR3 sequences, roughly 46% appearing once. The CDR3 is 15 amino acids. Germline CDR1 and CDR2: ENHRY and SYGVKD. V lost 6 bases, J lost 4 bases, and 15 bases lay in between.

V is TRBV10-3 and J is TRBJ1-4; D gene ambiguous. Sample: peripheral blood or thyroid tissue (not recorded which). The source of this sequence is an adult man with Graves' disease, either hyperthyroidism or ophthalmopathy (not recorded which). CDR3 loop: CAIRPYTGDNEKLFF. The CDR3 nucleotides are TGTGCCATCAGGCCCTACACGGGAGATAATGAAAAACTGTTTTTT.